Listed below are T cell receptor beta chains from one sample, sequenced in a study of graft-versus-host responses after intestinal transplantation. Here immunoSEQ multiplex PCR was the method, and the copy in TCRdb shows in-frame clones only, minus some. The sample has about 88,000 clones; around 90% are singletons. These receptors lack a known antigen. This specimen consisted of unstimulated CD4+ T cells sorted from spleen or lymph node cells, obtained before intestinal transplant. All receptors derive from a human donor who received an intestinal transplant. CDR3s include the opening cysteine and the closing phenylalanine or tryptophan. The D gene is left open where the match is weak. Clone size is shown for a subset of rows, as once, few, many or a class of expanded clone.

abundance: NA
j_gene: TRBJ1-1
v_gene: TRBV6-5
d_gene: TRBD1
CDR3aa: CASRPTGGRNTEAFF
CDR3nt: TGTGCCAGCAGGCCGACAGGGGGCAGGAACACTGAAGCTTTCTTT

abundance: few
j_gene: TRBJ1-4
v_gene: TRBV27
d_gene: NA
CDR3aa: CASRKWSPNEKLFF
CDR3nt: TGTGCCAGCAGGAAGTGGAGCCCTAATGAAAAACTGTTTTTT

abundance: NA
j_gene: TRBJ1-2
v_gene: TRBV5-4
d_gene: NA
CDR3aa: CASSPKSHYGYTF
CDR3nt: TGTGCCAGCAGCCCCAAGAGTCACTATGGCTACACCTTC

abundance: NA
j_gene: TRBJ2-5
v_gene: TRBV28
d_gene: TRBD1
CDR3aa: CATRDRGQETQYF
CDR3nt: TGTGCCACCCGGGACAGGGGCCAAGAGACCCAGTACTTC

abundance: NA
j_gene: TRBJ1-5
v_gene: TRBV30
d_gene: TRBD1
CDR3aa: CACSQGQGYSQPQHF
CDR3nt: TGTGCCTGCTCTCAAGGACAGGGGTATTCTCAGCCCCAGCATTTT

abundance: NA
j_gene: TRBJ2-1
v_gene: TRBV6-6
d_gene: TRBD2
CDR3aa: CASRAVFSGINEQFF
CDR3nt: TGTGCCAGCAGAGCGGTTTTTAGCGGGATAAATGAGCAGTTCTTC

abundance: NA
j_gene: TRBJ1-3
v_gene: TRBV5-1
d_gene: NA
CDR3aa: CASSLDTGISGNTIYF
CDR3nt: TGCGCCAGCAGCTTGGACACGGGCATCTCTGGAAACACCATATATTTT

abundance: NA
j_gene: TRBJ1-2
v_gene: TRBV19
d_gene: TRBD1
CDR3aa: CASSIDRDRSNGYTF
CDR3nt: TGTGCCAGTAGTATAGATCGGGACAGGAGCAATGGCTACACCTTC

abundance: NA
j_gene: TRBJ1-1
v_gene: TRBV5-6
d_gene: NA
CDR3aa: CASSQGRVPEAFF
CDR3nt: TGTGCCAGCAGCCAGGGACGGGTCCCTGAAGCTTTCTTT

abundance: NA
j_gene: TRBJ1-2
v_gene: TRBV30
d_gene: NA
CDR3aa: CAWSVLLKVRESVYGYTF
CDR3nt: TGTGCCTGGAGTGTACTTCTAAAGGTTAGGGAGAGCGTCTATGGCTACACCTTC

abundance: NA
j_gene: TRBJ2-1
v_gene: TRBV25-1
d_gene: TRBD2
CDR3aa: CASSEPRGLAATYNEQFF
CDR3nt: TGTGCCAGCAGTGAACCCAGGGGACTAGCGGCAACCTACAATGAGCAGTTCTTC

abundance: NA
j_gene: TRBJ2-1
v_gene: TRBV18
d_gene: TRBD1
CDR3aa: CASSPQIQDRTRDYDEQFF
CDR3nt: TGTGCCAGCTCACCCCAAATACAGGACAGGACTCGGGATTATGATGAGCAGTTCTTC

abundance: NA
j_gene: TRBJ1-2
v_gene: TRBV30
d_gene: NA
CDR3aa: CAWSPHRDYGYTF
CDR3nt: TGTGCCTGGAGTCCCCACCGCGACTATGGCTACACCTTC

abundance: NA
j_gene: TRBJ1-1
v_gene: TRBV15
d_gene: NA
CDR3aa: CATSRARGTGNTEAFF
CDR3nt: TGTGCCACCAGCAGAGCCCGGGGAACAGGGAACACTGAGGCTTTCTTT

abundance: NA
j_gene: TRBJ2-2
v_gene: TRBV6-5
d_gene: TRBD1
CDR3aa: CASSYSKFRGTGELFF
CDR3nt: TGTGCCAGCAGTTACTCCAAATTCAGGGGGACCGGGGAGCTGTTTTTT

abundance: NA
j_gene: TRBJ1-2
v_gene: TRBV7-2
d_gene: NA
CDR3aa: CASSFSDFILSYTF
CDR3nt: TGTGCCAGCAGCTTCTCCGACTTTATCTTGAGCTACACCTTC

abundance: NA
j_gene: TRBJ1-1
v_gene: TRBV7-3
d_gene: NA
CDR3aa: CASSLLGREGGEAFF
CDR3nt: TGTGCCAGCAGCTTACTCGGCAGGGAGGGCGGTGAAGCTTTCTTT

abundance: NA
j_gene: TRBJ1-3
v_gene: TRBV28
d_gene: NA
CDR3aa: CASGIPGERNTIYF
CDR3nt: TGTGCCAGCGGGATTCCGGGCGAAAGAAACACCATATATTTT

abundance: NA
j_gene: TRBJ2-3
v_gene: TRBV11-2
d_gene: NA
CDR3aa: CASSSVDTDTQYF
CDR3nt: TGTGCCAGCAGCTCAGTAGACACAGATACGCAGTATTTT

abundance: NA
j_gene: TRBJ1-6
v_gene: TRBV9
d_gene: NA
CDR3aa: CASNTGSYNSPLHF
CDR3nt: TGTGCCAGCAACACAGGGTCCTATAATTCACCCCTCCACTTT

abundance: NA
j_gene: TRBJ2-3
v_gene: TRBV12-5
d_gene: TRBD2
CDR3aa: CASGLGLGTWGGEGTRGSDTQYF
CDR3nt: TGTGCTAGTGGTTTGGGCCTTGGTACTTGGGGGGGAGAGGGGACTAGGGGCTCAGATACGCAGTATTTT

abundance: NA
j_gene: TRBJ2-3
v_gene: TRBV5-4
d_gene: NA
CDR3aa: CASSNGQQWDTQYF
CDR3nt: TGTGCCAGCAGCAATGGACAGCAGTGGGATACGCAGTATTTT

abundance: NA
j_gene: TRBJ2-1
v_gene: TRBV7-9
d_gene: TRBD2
CDR3aa: CASSSGTSGSIEQFF
CDR3nt: TGTGCCAGCAGTTCCGGGACTAGCGGGAGTATTGAGCAGTTCTTC

abundance: NA
j_gene: TRBJ2-1
v_gene: TRBV11-1
d_gene: NA
CDR3aa: CASSLGGTASEQFF
CDR3nt: TGTGCCAGCAGCTTAGGCGGGACAGCAAGTGAGCAGTTCTTC

abundance: NA
j_gene: TRBJ2-7
v_gene: TRBV19
d_gene: TRBD2
CDR3aa: CASSRRPSGRYLVIYEQYF
CDR3nt: TGTGCCAGTAGTAGGCGGCCTAGCGGGAGGTATTTGGTAATCTACGAGCAGTACTTC

abundance: once
j_gene: TRBJ1-6
v_gene: TRBV6-1
d_gene: TRBD1
CDR3aa: CASTDRGRGPLHF
CDR3nt: TGTGCCAGCACGGACAGGGGAAGAGGACCCCTCCACTTT

abundance: once
j_gene: TRBJ2-7
v_gene: TRBV27
d_gene: NA
CDR3aa: CASSALSRSSYEQYF
CDR3nt: TGTGCCAGCAGTGCCCTTAGCAGGAGCTCCTACGAGCAGTACTTC